One and the same sample provided the 9 T cell receptor beta chains below, sequenced in a study of radiation and T cells in renal cell carcinoma. Sequencing was performed with immunoSEQ multiplex PCR; in TCRdb, only in-frame clones are kept and a portion is missing. This table has around 160,000 clones, less than 90% appearing once. The time point here: baseline pretreatment blood. Treatment noted: 15 Gy SBRT to primary tumor, nephrectomy 4 weeks later. The input for sequencing was blood, taken from a patient whose treatment included radiotherapy and nephrectomy. These receptors were collected from an older woman with renal cell carcinoma.

The gene calls are TRBV5-4 and TRBJ2-7, with 7 bases matching TRBD1. V gave up 4 bases and J gave up 0 bases; unmatched junction bases: 7. Looked up from germline, CDR1 is SGHNT and CDR2 is YYREEE (reference sequence). This CDR3 is built from 15 residues. In DNA, the CDR3 is TGTGCCAGCAGCCCCTCGACAGGGACCTCCTACGAGCAGTACTTC. It specifies CASSPSTGTSYEQYF.

The V and J genes are TRBV5-4 and TRBJ1-2, with D possibly TRBD1 on 6 matching bases. The CDR3 totals 14 residues. In germline, CDR1 is SGHNT, CDR2 YYREEE (reference sequence). The V end was cut by 4 bases, the J end by 7 bases, with 17 bases between. The CDR3 DNA is TGTGCCAGCAGCCCGATGCCAGAGGGGGTTGGCTACACCTTC. The encoded protein is CASSPMPEGVGYTF.

The V and J genes are TRBV5-1 and TRBJ1-1; D not certain. CDR3 length: 13 amino acids. Germline loops: CDR1 SGHRS, CDR2 YFSETQ. V lost 6 bases, J lost 0 bases, and 9 bases lay in between. CDR3 sequence (DNA): TGCGCCAGCATGGAGGGTTTGAACACTGAAGCTTTCTTT. Translation gives CASMEGLNTEAFF.

This chain connects TRBV5-4 to TRBJ1-2, with TRBD1 matching 7 bases. Germline V lookup: CDR1 SGHNT, CDR2 YYREEE (reference sequence). The CDR3 runs 15 residues. The V gene end was trimmed by 0 bases and the J gene end by 5 bases; junction bases not matched to a gene: 7. The CDR3 is CASSLAGQDPYGYTF. The CDR3 DNA sequence: TGTGCCAGCAGCTTGGCCGGACAGGATCCTTATGGCTACACCTTC.

V is TRBV30 and J is TRBJ2-3; D might be TRBD2 (6 bases). Per germline, CDR1 GTSNPN and CDR2 SVGIG (reference sequence). V was trimmed by 5 bases and J by 5 bases, leaving 8 bases between them. The CDR3 consists of 11 residues. CDR3 amino acids: CAWAGGDTQYF. The CDR3 DNA follows: TGTGCCTGGGCCGGGGGAGATACGCAGTATTTT. The whole variable domain, remainder taken from reference TRBV30 and TRBJ2-3, is SQTIHQWPATLVQPVGSPLSLECTVEGTSNPNLYWYRQAAGRGLQLLFYSVGIGQISSEVPQNLSASRPQDRQFILSSKKLLLSDSGFYLCAWAGGDTQYFGPGTRLTVL.

The gene calls are TRBV7-3 and TRBJ2-3, with D possibly being TRBD1 or TRBD2 (5 bases each). The CDR3 runs to 13 residues. V lost 5 bases, J lost 8 bases, and 14 bases lay in between. Germline assignment: CDR1 SGHTA and CDR2 FQGTGA. The CDR3 sequence: CASSGTRAGTQYF. The CDR3 DNA reads TGTGCCAGCAGCGGGACGAGGGCTGGTACGCAGTATTTT.

V gene TRBV27 combines with J gene TRBJ1-6; weak D call: TRBD1 (5 bases). CDR3 length: 17 residues. V lost 2 bases and J 0 bases, leaving 11 bases between the germline ends. Germline CDR1 MNHEY, CDR2 SMNVEV (reference sequence). The CDR3 sequence is CASSLRGRSSYNSPLHF. CDR3 bases: TGTGCCAGCAGTTTAAGGGGCAGGAGCTCCTATAATTCACCCCTCCACTTT.

The chain recombines TRBV28 with TRBJ2-7; tentatively, D is TRBD2 (6 bases). Germline V gene data show CDR1 as MDHEN and CDR2 as SYDVKM. Trimming pared 3 bases from V and 3 bases from J, leaving 12 bases between. The CDR3 totals 14 residues. The CDR3 DNA follows: TGTGCCAGCAGTTTTCCCGGGACTTTCTACGAGCAGTACTTC. It yields the protein CASSFPGTFYEQYF.

This clone has only one observation. The gene calls are TRBV10-1 and TRBJ1-2; possibly TRBD1 for D (5 bases). The CDR3 is 12 residues long. V was cut by 6 bases and J by 6 bases, with 11 bases left in between. The germline CDR1 and CDR2 sequences are WNHNN and SYGVQD (reference sequence). CDR3: CASRKGFHGYTF. CDR3 coding DNA: TGCGCCAGCAGGAAGGGGTTTCATGGCTACACCTTC.